This TCR beta chain was captured in a study of T cell responses to AZD1222 COVID-19 vaccine. With respect to this clone: Its antigen is still unknown.

Germline V gene lookup returns CDR1 SGDLS and CDR2 YYNGEE. V lost 3 bases, J lost 9 bases, and 10 bases stayed unmatched. The CDR3 has 16 residues. The study, taken as a whole, reports: Spike-wide coverage was observed for vaccine-associated CD4 TCRs, with dominant responses at 160-218 and 743-854. Most donors were white British, females outnumbered males, and clonal diversity was possibly underestimated.

Analyses pooled second doses at about 4 or about 12 weeks. Clones were read by immunoSEQ multiplex PCR, and TCRdb kept only the in-frame ones, dropping some. The profile shows 180,000 or so clones, about 92% of them singletons. The chain uses TRBV9 and TRBJ2-5; 14 nucleotides align to TRBD2. Sequenced here: peripheral blood, sampled 28 days after the second AZD1222 dose. The receptor was isolated from an adult who received the AZD1222 COVID-19 vaccine. The CDR3 loop is CASSDDGTSGSLAQYF. The CDR3, as DNA: TGTGCCAGCAGCGACGATGGGACTAGCGGGAGTCTTGCCCAGTACTTC. Supplemented by reference TRBV9 and TRBJ2-5, the full variable domain reads DSGVTQTPKHLITATGQRVTLRCSPRSGDLSVYWYQQSLDQGLQFLIQYYNGEERAKGNILERFSAQQFPDLHSELNLSSLELGDSALYFCASSDDGTSGSLAQYFGPGTRLLVL.